This entry describes one TCR beta chain. Its antigen is unknown. J gave up 2 bases and V 5 bases, and 3 bases lay outside the gene matches. Germline-derived CDR1 and CDR2 are MDHEN and SYDVKM. The CDR3 is made up of 15 amino acids. The data were obtained in a study of T cell responses to AZD1222 COVID-19 vaccine. Study-level points and caveats: Among the donors, most were white British and more were female, and clonal diversity was possibly underestimated.

The method was immunoSEQ multiplex PCR; TCRdb's version includes in-frame clones alone and lacks a portion of them. Here the sample spans about 110,000 clones, roughly 84% being singletons. The chain couples TRBV28 to TRBJ2-6, with TRBD1 identical over 7 bases. The receptor was derived from an adult in good health. Material: peripheral blood, obtained on day 0 of AZD1222 vaccination. The CDR3 DNA reads as TGTGCCAGCAGTCTTACAGGGGCTGGGGCCAACGTCCTGACTTTC. Residues: CASSLTGAGANVLTF.